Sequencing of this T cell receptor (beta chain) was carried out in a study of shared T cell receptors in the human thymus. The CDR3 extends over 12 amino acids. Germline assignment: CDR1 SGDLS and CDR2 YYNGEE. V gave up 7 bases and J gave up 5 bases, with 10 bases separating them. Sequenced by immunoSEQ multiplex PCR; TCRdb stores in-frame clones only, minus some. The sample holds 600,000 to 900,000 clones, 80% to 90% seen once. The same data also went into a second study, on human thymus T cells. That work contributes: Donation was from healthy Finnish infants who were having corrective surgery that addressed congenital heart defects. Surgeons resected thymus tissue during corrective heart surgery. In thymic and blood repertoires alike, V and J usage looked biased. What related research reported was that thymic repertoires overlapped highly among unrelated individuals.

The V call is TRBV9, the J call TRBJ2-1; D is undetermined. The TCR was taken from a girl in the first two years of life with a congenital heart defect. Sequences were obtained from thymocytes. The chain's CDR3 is CASQSPHNEQFF. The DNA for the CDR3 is TGTGCCAGCCAATCCCCCCACAATGAGCAGTTCTTC.